One sample yielded the 27 T cell receptor beta chains listed below, sequenced in a study of CD8 T cells in Susac syndrome. The RNA input was roughly 0.45 to 1 ug, and it was reverse transcribed with random hexamers. TCRdb processed the immunoSEQ multiplex PCR reads anew with MiXCR; each CDR3 protein has one entry. Of about 190,000 distinct CDR3 sequences listed, under 95% are singletons. Sequenced sample: CD4+ T cells from PBMCs. The receptors were sampled from a human donor in good health.

The J gene is TRBJ1-4, the V gene TRBV20-1, with D possibly TRBD1 on 5 matching bases. This CDR3 region has 11 residues. Germline values: CDR1 DFQATT, CDR2 SNEGSKA (reference sequence). V was cut by 4 bases and J by 8 bases, with 8 bases left in between. CDR3 sequence (DNA): TGCAGTGCTAAAGGGGTCGAAAAACTGTTTTTT. This encodes CSAKGVEKLFF.

The genes are TRBV5-1 and TRBJ2-1, with D uncertain. The CDR3 is made up of 11 amino acids. Trimming took 1 base from V and 14 from J, leaving 10 bases between them. The germline gives CDR1 SGHRS, CDR2 YFSETQ. CDR3 loop: CASSLIGKEFF. The CDR3 DNA reads TGCGCCAGCAGCTTGATCGGTAAGGAGTTCTTC.

The CDR3 is CASSFRDLNSPLHF. CDR3 sequence (DNA): TGTGCCAGCAGCTTCCGGGATCTAAATTCACCCCTCCACTTT. V and J are TRBV9 and TRBJ1-6; D remains unclear. V was pared by 4 bases and J by 7 bases, with 12 bases between. This CDR3 is 14 amino acids long. Per the germline V gene, CDR1 is SGDLS and CDR2 is YYNGEE. Full variable domain (missing parts from reference TRBV9 and TRBJ1-6): DSGVTQTPKHLITATGQRVTLRCSPRSGDLSVYWYQQSLDQGLQFLIQYYNGEERAKGNILERFSAQQFPDLHSELNLSSLELGDSALYFCASSFRDLNSPLHFGNGTRLTVT.

J is TRBJ1-1 and V is TRBV27, with 9 bases matching TRBD1. J was trimmed by 11 bases and V by 6 bases; bases with no gene match: 22. Germline-derived CDR1 and CDR2 are MNHEY and SMNVEV (reference sequence). The CDR3 runs 17 residues. The CDR3 sequence is CASRSMTGGPGEVVAFF. CDR3 in DNA: TGTGCCAGCAGATCGATGACAGGGGGTCCCGGCGAGGTAGTCGCTTTCTTT.

This chain connects TRBV2 to TRBJ2-5; D uncertain. Germline lookup yields CDR1 SNHLY and CDR2 FYNNEI. V was shortened by 4 bases and J by 4 bases, with 10 bases between the two germline ends. The CDR3 sequence is 13 residues long. The CDR3 loop is CASSVGLAETQYF. CDR3 sequence (DNA): TGTGCCAGCAGTGTAGGGTTGGCAGAGACCCAGTACTTC. Based on the CDR3 plus reference TRBV2 and TRBJ2-5, the full variable domain is EPEVTQTPSHQVTQMGQEVILRCVPISNHLYFYWYRQILGQKVEFLVSFYNNEISEKSEIFDDQFSVERPDGSNFTLKIRSTKLEDSAMYFCASSVGLAETQYFGPGTRLLVL.

The table lists this clonotype with a count of one. The genes are TRBV7-9 and TRBJ2-2; unclear D gene. Germline lookup yields CDR1 SEHNR and CDR2 FQNEAQ (reference sequence). CDR3 length equals 15 residues. V was shortened by 5 bases and J by 6 bases, with 16 bases between the two germline ends. CDR3 region: CASSPTGSKAGELFF. The CDR3 DNA is TGTGCCAGCAGCCCTACGGGTTCTAAGGCCGGGGAGCTGTTTTTT.

The J gene is TRBJ1-5, the V gene TRBV20-1; D not resolved. The CDR3 spans 13 residues. Germline CDR1 reads DFQATT; CDR2 reads SNEGSKA (reference sequence). V lost 4 bases and J 3 bases, leaving 10 bases between the germline ends. The CDR3 bases are TGCAGTGCTACCCCGGGTTACAATCAGCCCCAGCATTTT. Its translation is CSATPGYNQPQHF.

This clonotype was picked up one time. This chain joins TRBV5-1 and TRBJ2-1; 8 positions match TRBD2. V gave up 4 bases and J gave up 7 bases; unmatched junction bases: 7. The CDR3 length is 14 residues. CDR1 is SGHRS, CDR2 YFSETQ, per germline. DNA of the CDR3: TGCGCCAGCAGCGCGGGGGGCAAGGAAAATGAGCAGTTCTTC. Protein product: CASSAGGKENEQFF.

This clonotype was observed once. The chain uses TRBV7-2 and TRBJ2-2; 7 bases align to TRBD1. V trimming: 5 bases; J trimming: 2 bases; junction bases outside the gene matches: 5. Germline V gene lookup returns CDR1 SGHTA and CDR2 FQGNSA. This CDR3 has 15 residues. CDR3 loop: CASSPGQVNTGELFF. The CDR3 region has the DNA TGTGCCAGCAGCCCAGGACAGGTTAACACCGGGGAGCTGTTTTTT.

The rearrangement uses TRBV20-1 and TRBJ1-2; D call uncertain. The V gene lost 3 bases and the J gene lost 9 bases, with 11 bases spanning the gap. The CDR3 contains 11 residues. Germline V gives CDR1 DFQATT, CDR2 SNEGSKA (reference sequence). In nucleotides, the CDR3 is TGCAGTGCTAGCCCTCTCTTTAGCTACACCTTC. Encoded protein: CSASPLFSYTF.

The genes are TRBV7-9 and TRBJ2-3; possible D gene TRBD1, 6 bases. This CDR3 has 13 amino acids. Germline values: CDR1 SEHNR, CDR2 FQNEAQ (reference sequence). CDR3 in DNA: TGTGCTAGTGGGGGACAAAACGCAGATACGCAGTATTTT. Translation gives CASGGQNADTQYF. Filled out from reference TRBV7-9 and TRBJ2-3, the complete variable domain reads DTGVSQNPRHKITKRGQNVTFRCDPISEHNRLYWYRQTLGQGPEFLTYFQNEAQLEKSRLLSDRFSAERPKGSFSTLEIQRTEQGDSAMYLCASGGQNADTQYFGPGTRLTVL.

V and J are TRBV29-1 and TRBJ2-3, with D possibly being TRBD2 (5 bases). Per germline, CDR1 SQVTM and CDR2 ANQGSEA. This CDR3 region has 14 residues. V lost 2 bases and J 4 bases, leaving 13 bases between the germline ends. The CDR3 sequence: CSVELGRGADTQYF. The CDR3 DNA reads TGCAGCGTTGAACTCGGCCGGGGAGCAGATACGCAGTATTTT.

The chain uses TRBV5-6 and TRBJ2-4, with 8 bases matching TRBD1. Germline lookup yields CDR1 SGHDT and CDR2 YYEEEE. V lost 5 bases to trimming and J lost 1 base; unmatched junction nucleotides: 8. The CDR3 consists of 16 residues. DNA of the CDR3: TGTGCCAGCAGTTTGACAGGGGACCTTGCCAAAAACATTCAGTACTTC. It encodes CASSLTGDLAKNIQYF.

V is TRBV24-1 and J is TRBJ2-1, with TRBD2 identical over 11 bases. Germline loops: CDR1 KGHDR, CDR2 SFDVKD. J was trimmed by 6 bases and V by 4 bases; bases with no gene match: 4. The CDR3 runs 15 residues. The CDR3 spells CATSDSGLAANEQFF. As DNA, the CDR3 is TGTGCCACCAGTGACTCGGGACTAGCGGCCAATGAGCAGTTCTTC.

The V gene is TRBV7-8, the J gene TRBJ1-1; a weak D match, TRBD1 (5 bases). The CDR3 runs to 15 residues. V lost 5 bases and J 5 bases, leaving 18 bases between the germline ends. Per germline, CDR1 SGHVS and CDR2 FQNEAQ. In nucleotides, the CDR3 is TGTGCCAGCAGCCCCGTCATGGAAAGGGGAACTGAAGCTTTCTTT. Encoded protein: CASSPVMERGTEAFF.

The chain couples TRBV20-1 to TRBJ1-5; D call uncertain. CDR3 length: 14 amino acids. The germline V gene has CDR1 DFQATT and CDR2 SNEGSKA (reference sequence). The V end lost 1 base, the J end lost 2 bases, and 9 bases lay between the germline ends. The chain's CDR3 is CSARAAGGNQPQHF. As DNA, the CDR3 is TGCAGTGCTAGAGCGGCAGGAGGCAATCAGCCCCAGCATTTT.

The chain couples TRBV5-1 to TRBJ2-3; 8 nucleotides agree with TRBD2. Germline trimming cut 0 bases from V and 3 bases from J; bases unmatched to any gene: 15. CDR1 and CDR2 (germline): SGHRS, YFSETQ. CDR3 length: 19 amino acids. The CDR3 sequence: CASSLVGSVQRGLTDTQYF. The DNA for the CDR3 is TGCGCCAGCAGCTTGGTGGGTTCCGTGCAGCGGGGGTTGACAGATACGCAGTATTTT.

The chain is built from TRBV27 and TRBJ1-3; unclear D gene. CDR3 length equals 15 residues. V lost 2 bases, J lost 0 bases, and 8 bases lay in between. Germline V gene sequence: CDR1 MNHEY, CDR2 SMNVEV (reference sequence). The CDR3 here is CASSLGGGSGNTIYF. CDR3 DNA: TGTGCCAGCAGTTTAGGAGGAGGCTCTGGAAACACCATATATTTT.

The chain uses TRBV3-1 and TRBJ2-1, with 13 bases identical to TRBD2. The CDR3 covers 18 residues. The ends lost 5 bases at V and 16 bases at J; junction bases unmatched: 23. The germline CDR1 and CDR2 sequences are LGHDT and YNNKEL (reference sequence). CDR3 amino acids: CASSEPTSGGPKLHSRFF. CDR3 sequence (DNA): TGTGCCAGCAGCGAGCCGACTAGCGGGGGGCCCAAGTTACATAGCCGCTTCTTC.

This chain joins TRBV27 and TRBJ1-5; 8 bases align to TRBD1. Germline loops: CDR1 MNHEY, CDR2 SMNVEV (reference sequence). J lost 4 bases, V lost 6 bases, and 8 bases had no gene match. The CDR3 loop spans 15 amino acids. This CDR3 is CASSALTGANQPQHF. CDR3 nucleotide sequence: TGTGCCAGCAGCGCTCTGACAGGGGCGAATCAGCCCCAGCATTTT.

V and J are TRBV6-1 and TRBJ1-1, with a possible D match to TRBD1 (5 bases). This CDR3 spans 15 amino acids. V was pared by 3 bases and J by 6 bases, with 17 bases between. Germline V gives CDR1 MNHNS, CDR2 SASEGT. CDR3 DNA sequence: TGTGCCAGCAGTGACAGTTCCCGTGGGGACGCTGAAGCTTTCTTT. Translation: CASSDSSRGDAEAFF.

The rearrangement uses TRBV5-1 and TRBJ2-2; the D gene is possibly TRBD2 (5 bases). The CDR3 sequence is 12 residues long. Looked up from germline, CDR1 is SGHRS and CDR2 is YFSETQ. V was pared by 2 bases and J by 6 bases, with 5 bases between. The CDR3: CASSFGAGELFF. For the CDR3, the DNA is TGCGCCAGCAGCTTCGGGGCCGGGGAGCTGTTTTTT.

The chain uses TRBV5-1 and TRBJ1-2, with TRBD1 identical over 7 bases. The CDR3 spans 16 residues. The germline CDR1 and CDR2 sequences are SGHRS and YFSETQ. Trimming took 3 bases from V and 3 from J; bases not matched to a gene: 11. The CDR3 region is CASSYGSGGMDYGYTF. The CDR3 DNA is TGCGCCAGCAGCTATGGTTCAGGGGGAATGGACTATGGCTACACCTTC.

This clonotype was picked up a small number of times. This chain uses TRBV19 with TRBJ2-5; 7 bases align to TRBD2. The CDR3 totals 13 residues. V trimming: 6 bases; J trimming: 4 bases; junction bases outside the gene matches: 5. Per germline, CDR1 LNHDA and CDR2 SQIVND (reference sequence). CDR3 amino acids: CASRTLAGETQYF. CDR3 DNA: TGTGCCAGTAGAACCTTAGCGGGAGAGACCCAGTACTTC.

This clonotype was counted a few times. V gene TRBV7-2 combines with J gene TRBJ1-1; 8 positions agree with TRBD1. The CDR3 is 14 residues long. With V trimmed by 4 bases and J by 4 bases, 5 bases remained unmatched. Germline-derived CDR1 and CDR2 are SGHTA and FQGNSA. The CDR3 DNA reads as TGTGCCAGCAGCTCGCAGGGGGCTGGCACTGAAGCTTTCTTT. It translates to CASSSQGAGTEAFF.

The V gene is TRBV5-1, the J gene TRBJ2-2; no reliable D call. The CDR3 extends over 17 amino acids. Germline V gene sequence: CDR1 SGHRS, CDR2 YFSETQ. V was trimmed by 3 bases and J by 6 bases, leaving 21 bases between them. This CDR3 is CASSSFEVGPKSGELFF. CDR3 nucleotide sequence: TGCGCCAGCAGCTCCTTCGAAGTTGGGCCCAAATCCGGGGAGCTGTTTTTT.

This chain links TRBV6-2 or TRBV6-3 with TRBJ1-4; the D is unclear. There are 11 residues in the CDR3. The V and J ends lost 8 bases and 7 bases respectively, with 8 bases between them. Germline CDR1 MNHEY, CDR2 SVGEGT. The CDR3 reads CASSAREKLFF. The CDR3 bases are TGTGCCAGCTCCGCCCGTGAAAAACTGTTTTTT.